Listed here are 6 T cell receptor beta chains from one sample, sequenced in a study of a mutant IDH1 vaccine in newly diagnosed glioma. These receptors are not linked to any known antigen. Stated time point: week 47, end of study. Doses consisted of 300 ug of mutant IDH1 20-mer peptide each, paired with topical imiquimod. Libraries were prepared by immunoSEQ multiplex PCR; TCRdb keeps only in-frame clonotypes and omits some of them. The repertoire holds 60,000 to 65,000 clones, roughly four fifths seen once, with more than 3% in the top ten. Sequencing used PBMCs, obtained from a glioma patient whose treatment included an IDH1 peptide vaccine. Receptors originate from a man aged 25-40 years with glioma.

The rearrangement uses TRBV7-9 and TRBJ2-3; D is possibly TRBD1 (6 bases). The germline gives CDR1 SEHNR, CDR2 FQNEAQ (reference sequence). CDR3 length: 14 residues. Trimming cost V 6 bases and J 2 bases, with 12 bases left between them. CDR3 in DNA: TGTGCCAGCAGTACAGGGACCTCCACAGATACGCAGTATTTT. As protein: CASSTGTSTDTQYF.

This rearrangement joins TRBV7-2 to TRBJ2-7, with unresolved D. V shed 5 bases and J shed 6 bases, with 17 bases lying between them. Germline V gene lookup returns CDR1 SGHTA and CDR2 FQGNSA. The CDR3 is 14 residues long. CDR3 nucleotides: TGTGCCAGCAGCCCCAACGGGCCTCATGGCGAGCAGTACTTC. Its protein product is CASSPNGPHGEQYF.

The chain uses TRBV6-5 and TRBJ1-1, with 7 bases aligning to TRBD1. Germline CDR1 MNHEY, CDR2 SVGAGI. After removal of 2 bases from V and 11 bases from J, the junction contained 11 bases not matched to a gene. The CDR3 is 14 residues long. In DNA, the CDR3 is TGTGCCAGCAGTTACGCCCCGGGACAGTCAACGGCTTTCTTT. Its protein product is CASSYAPGQSTAFF.

The gene calls are TRBV6-5 and TRBJ2-7; the D gene could be TRBD1 or TRBD2 (5 bases each). The CDR3 consists of 14 residues. Germline V gives CDR1 MNHEY, CDR2 SVGAGI. Between the trimmed V and J ends, which lost 1 base and 5 bases, there was a span of 12 bases. The CDR3 loop is CASSYWGTGNEQYF. In DNA form, the CDR3 reads TGTGCCAGCAGTTACTGGGGCACCGGGAACGAGCAGTACTTC.

The V and J genes are TRBV6-1 and TRBJ1-4, with no clear D. V lost 2 bases to trimming and J lost 2 bases, with 12 bases between them. CDR1 is MNHNS and CDR2 is SASEGT in the germline V gene. The CDR3 extends over 16 amino acids. The CDR3 nucleotides read TGTGCCAGCAGTGAACCTTCGGTCCCGACTAATGAAAAACTGTTTTTT. Its protein product is CASSEPSVPTNEKLFF.

V gene TRBV2 combines with J gene TRBJ1-6; the match to TRBD1 covers 7 bases. With V trimmed by 3 bases and J by 8 bases, 1 base remained unmatched. Germline V gene data show CDR1 as SNHLY and CDR2 as FYNNEI. CDR3 length: 13 amino acids. This CDR3 reads CASSDRGYSPLHF. The CDR3 nucleotides are TGTGCCAGCAGTGACAGGGGGTATTCACCCCTCCACTTT.